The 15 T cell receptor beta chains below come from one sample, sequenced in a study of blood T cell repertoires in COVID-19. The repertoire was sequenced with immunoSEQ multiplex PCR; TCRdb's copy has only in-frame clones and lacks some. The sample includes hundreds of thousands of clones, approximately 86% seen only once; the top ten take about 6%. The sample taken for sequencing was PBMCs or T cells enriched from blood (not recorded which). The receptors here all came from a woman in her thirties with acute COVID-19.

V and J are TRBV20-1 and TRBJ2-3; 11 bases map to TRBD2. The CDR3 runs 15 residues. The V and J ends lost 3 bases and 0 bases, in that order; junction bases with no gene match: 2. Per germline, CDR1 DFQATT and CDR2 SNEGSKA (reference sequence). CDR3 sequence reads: CSASRTSGSTDTQYF. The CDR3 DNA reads TGCAGTGCTAGTAGGACTAGCGGGAGCACAGATACGCAGTATTTT.

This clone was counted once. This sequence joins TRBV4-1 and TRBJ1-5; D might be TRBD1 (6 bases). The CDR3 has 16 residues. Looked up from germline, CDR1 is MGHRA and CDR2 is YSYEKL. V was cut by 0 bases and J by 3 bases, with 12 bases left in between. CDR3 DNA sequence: TGCGCCAGCAGCCAAGACAGAAGGGGGATCAATCAGCCCCAGCATTTT. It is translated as CASSQDRRGINQPQHF.

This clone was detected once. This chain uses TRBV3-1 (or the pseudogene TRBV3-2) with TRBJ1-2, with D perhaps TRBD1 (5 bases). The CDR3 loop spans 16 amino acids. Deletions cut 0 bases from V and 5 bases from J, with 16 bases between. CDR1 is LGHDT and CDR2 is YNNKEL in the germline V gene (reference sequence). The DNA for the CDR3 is TGTGCCAGCAGCCAAGATGGTCCGCAGGGAACATATGGCTACACCTTC. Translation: CASSQDGPQGTYGYTF.

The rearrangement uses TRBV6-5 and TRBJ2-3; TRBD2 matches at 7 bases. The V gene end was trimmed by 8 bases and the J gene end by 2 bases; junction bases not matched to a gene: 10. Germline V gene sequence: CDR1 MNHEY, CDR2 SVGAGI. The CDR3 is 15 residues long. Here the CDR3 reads CASWGAGLSTDTQYF. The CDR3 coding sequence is TGTGCCAGCTGGGGAGCGGGATTATCCACAGATACGCAGTATTTT.

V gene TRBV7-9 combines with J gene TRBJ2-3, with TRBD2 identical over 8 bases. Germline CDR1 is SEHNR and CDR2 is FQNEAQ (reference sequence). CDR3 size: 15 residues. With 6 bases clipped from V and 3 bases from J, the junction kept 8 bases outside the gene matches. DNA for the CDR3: TGTGCCAGCAGGTCCCCGGGACTAGGGACAGATACGCAGTATTTT. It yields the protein CASRSPGLGTDTQYF.

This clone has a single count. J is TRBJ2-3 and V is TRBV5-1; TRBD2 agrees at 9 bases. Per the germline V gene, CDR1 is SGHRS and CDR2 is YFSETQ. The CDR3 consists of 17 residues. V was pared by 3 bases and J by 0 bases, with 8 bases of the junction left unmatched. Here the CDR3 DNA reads TGCGCCAGCAGCTCCTATAGCGGGAGCGGGAGCACAGATACGCAGTATTTT. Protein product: CASSSYSGSGSTDTQYF.

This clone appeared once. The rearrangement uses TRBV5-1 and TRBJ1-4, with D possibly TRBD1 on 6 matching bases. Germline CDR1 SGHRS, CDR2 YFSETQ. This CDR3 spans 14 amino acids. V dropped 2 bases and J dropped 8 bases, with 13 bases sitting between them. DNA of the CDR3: TGCGCCAGCAGCTTTGGACCACAGGGAGAAAAACTGTTTTTT. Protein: CASSFGPQGEKLFF.

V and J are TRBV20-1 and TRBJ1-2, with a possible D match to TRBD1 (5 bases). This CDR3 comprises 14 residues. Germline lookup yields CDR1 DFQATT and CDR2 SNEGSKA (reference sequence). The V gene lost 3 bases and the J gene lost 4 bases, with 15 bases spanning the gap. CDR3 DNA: TGCAGTGCTAGTGGGAAGGGGTATCGCTATGGCTACACCTTC. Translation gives CSASGKGYRYGYTF.

CDR3 sequence reads: CASSDRGPGGAFF. For the CDR3, the DNA is TGTGCCAGCAGTGATAGGGGGCCCGGTGGAGCTTTCTTT. The V gene is TRBV25-1, the J gene TRBJ1-1; 7 bases match TRBD1. CDR1 and CDR2 (germline): MGHDK, SYGVNS. The V gene end was trimmed by 3 bases and the J gene end by 10 bases; junction bases not matched to a gene: 8. The CDR3 has 13 amino acids.

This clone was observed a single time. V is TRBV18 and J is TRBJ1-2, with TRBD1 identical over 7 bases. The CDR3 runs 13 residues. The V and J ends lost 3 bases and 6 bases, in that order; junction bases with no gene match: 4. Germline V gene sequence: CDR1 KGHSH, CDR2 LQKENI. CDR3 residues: CASSPTGWNGYTF. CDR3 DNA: TGTGCCAGCTCACCGACAGGGTGGAATGGCTACACCTTC.

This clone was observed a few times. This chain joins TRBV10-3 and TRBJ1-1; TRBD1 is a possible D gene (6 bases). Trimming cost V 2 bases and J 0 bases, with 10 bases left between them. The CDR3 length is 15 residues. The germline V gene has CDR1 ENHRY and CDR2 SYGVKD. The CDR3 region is CAISEGQPMNTEAFF. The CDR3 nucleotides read TGTGCCATCAGTGAGGGACAGCCCATGAACACTGAAGCTTTCTTT.

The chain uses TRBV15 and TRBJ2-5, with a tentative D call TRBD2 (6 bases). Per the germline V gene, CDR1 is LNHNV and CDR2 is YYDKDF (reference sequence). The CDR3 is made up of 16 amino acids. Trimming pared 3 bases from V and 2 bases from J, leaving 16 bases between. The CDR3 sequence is CATSRGGTVIQETQYF. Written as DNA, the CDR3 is TGTGCCACCAGCAGGGGCGGGACGGTAATACAAGAGACCCAGTACTTC.

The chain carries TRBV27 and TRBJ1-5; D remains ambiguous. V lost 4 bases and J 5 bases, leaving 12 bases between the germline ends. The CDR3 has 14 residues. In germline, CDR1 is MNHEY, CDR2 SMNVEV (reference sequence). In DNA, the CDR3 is TGTGCCAGCAGTTCTCTAGCCTCTGATCAGCCCCAGCATTTT. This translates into CASSSLASDQPQHF.

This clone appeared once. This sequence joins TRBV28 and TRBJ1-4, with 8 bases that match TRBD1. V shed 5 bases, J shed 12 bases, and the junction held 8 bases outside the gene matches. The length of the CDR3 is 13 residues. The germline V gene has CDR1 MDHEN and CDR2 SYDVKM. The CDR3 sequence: CASSDRTGRQLFF. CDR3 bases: TGTGCCAGCAGTGATAGGACAGGGAGGCAACTGTTTTTT.

CDR3 sequence reads: CASSLVPGPGYEQYF. Written as DNA, the CDR3 is TGCGCCAGCAGCTTGGTTCCGGGTCCGGGCTACGAGCAGTACTTC. V and J are TRBV5-1 and TRBJ2-7; D is ambiguous. This CDR3 has 15 amino acids. V was shortened by 0 bases and J by 3 bases, with 13 bases between the two germline ends. Germline CDR1 SGHRS, CDR2 YFSETQ. Combining the CDR3 with reference TRBV5-1 and TRBJ2-7 gives the whole variable domain KAGVTQTPRYLIKTRGQQVTLSCSPISGHRSVSWYQQTPGQGLQFLFEYFSETQRNKGNFPGRFSGRQFSNSRSEMNVSTLELGDSALYLCASSLVPGPGYEQYFGPGTRLTVT.